Presented here are 18 T cell receptor beta chains from one specimen sequenced in a study of shared clonotypes between healthy human individuals (dated by TCRdb to 2018 to 2020). CD8 naive samples were obtained by positive selection for CCR7 among CD45RO-negative cells, yielding a CD45RA+CCR7+ population from which TemRA cells were excluded. Receptor amplification or capture employed the immunoSEQ multiplex PCR assay. Here the immuneACCESS table is served through TCRdb, limited to in-frame sequences with V and J called. Missing clones are a known gap in these copies; in checked studies unresolved V genes cover under half, and the rest lacks a known reason. This sample is represented by about 2.1 million clones; around 95% of them were singletons. Approximately 1.7% of the sample belongs to the ten largest clones. Sequenced: naive CD8+ T cells from PBMCs. The sample's cell subset or site label is to be understood as: CD45RA+CCR7+. These TCRs come from a man in his late teens or twenties in good health. Some clones in this sample may be carry-over from other donors' samples.

The gene calls are TRBV27 and TRBJ2-4; no clear D. Germline-derived CDR1 and CDR2 are MNHEY and SMNVEV (reference sequence). There are 15 residues in the CDR3. V lost 2 bases, J lost 1 base, and 9 bases lay in between. CDR3 coding DNA: TGTGCCAGCAGTTTAGTTGGGTCCGCCAAAAACATTCAGTACTTC. It yields the protein CASSLVGSAKNIQYF.

The V call is TRBV7-8, the J call TRBJ2-1; D not certain. CDR1 SGHVS and CDR2 FQNEAQ come from the germline V gene. This CDR3 region has 16 residues. The V end lost 1 base, the J end lost 4 bases, and 14 bases lay between the germline ends. The CDR3 protein is CASSLVMGKLYNEQFF. In DNA form, the CDR3 reads TGTGCCAGCAGCTTAGTTATGGGTAAATTATACAATGAGCAGTTCTTC.

The rearrangement uses TRBV28 and TRBJ2-7; possible D gene TRBD1, 6 bases. Germline CDR1 reads MDHEN; CDR2 reads SYDVKM. This CDR3 is 14 amino acids long. Deletions cut 6 bases from V and 0 bases from J, with 12 bases between. The chain's CDR3 is CASSWTVSSYEQYF. As DNA, the CDR3 is TGTGCCAGCAGCTGGACAGTTTCCTCCTACGAGCAGTACTTC.

This rearrangement joins TRBV7-2 to TRBJ1-1; D is possibly TRBD1 (6 bases). V gave up 4 bases and J gave up 7 bases, with 19 bases separating them. The CDR3 runs to 15 residues. Germline V gene data show CDR1 as SGHTA and CDR2 as FQGNSA. CDR3 sequence (DNA): TGTGCCAGCAGCTCCGCCGGGGGGGCCCTTCTTGAAGCTTTCTTT. It encodes CASSSAGGALLEAFF.

The CDR3 DNA is TGTGCCAGCAGCCTACTTGGGACTAGCGGGAAGGATGAGCAGTTCTTC. Translated, it gives CASSLLGTSGKDEQFF. The J gene is TRBJ2-1, the V gene TRBV9; 13 positions agree with TRBD2. The CDR3 has 16 amino acids. Germline CDR1 reads SGDLS; CDR2 reads YYNGEE. J gave up 8 bases and V 4 bases, and 9 bases lay outside the gene matches.

The V and J genes are TRBV19 and TRBJ2-5, with D perhaps given as TRBD1 or TRBD2 (5 bases each). V was trimmed by 1 base and J by 9 bases, leaving 15 bases between them. This CDR3 spans 14 amino acids. CDR1 is LNHDA and CDR2 is SQIVND in the germline V gene (reference sequence). In nucleotides, the CDR3 is TGTGCCAGTAGTATAGCTAGCCCGGGGCGGGCCCAGTACTTC. Its translation: CASSIASPGRAQYF.

The gene calls are TRBV5-4 and TRBJ2-1; TRBD2 agrees at 8 bases. Per the germline V gene, CDR1 is SGHNT and CDR2 is YYREEE (reference sequence). This CDR3 is built from 15 residues. V shed 4 bases, J shed 8 bases, and the junction held 11 bases outside the gene matches. CDR3 residues: CASSTKREFSYEQFF. The CDR3 DNA follows: TGTGCCAGCAGCACAAAGCGGGAGTTCAGCTATGAGCAGTTCTTC.

The rearrangement joins TRBV4-3 to TRBJ2-7, with 7 bases fitting TRBD2. Germline CDR1 and CDR2: LGHNA and YSLEER. With V trimmed by 0 bases and J by 1 base, 9 bases remained unmatched. This CDR3 comprises 17 residues. The CDR3: CASSQDIAPSGSYEQYF. CDR3 nucleotides: TGCGCCAGCAGCCAAGATATCGCTCCTAGCGGATCCTACGAGCAGTACTTC.

This clone was observed a handful of times. V gene TRBV7-3 combines with J gene TRBJ1-1; possible D gene TRBD1, 5 bases. Germline CDR1 SGHTA, CDR2 FQGTGA. V lost 2 bases and J lost 6, with 10 bases in between. This CDR3 is 13 amino acids long. The CDR3 region has the DNA TGTGCCAGCAGCTTACTTGGGGCTTCTGAAGCTTTCTTT. Translated: CASSLLGASEAFF.

Only a few counts were recorded for this clone. This CDR3 is CASSLTTGGFNQPQHF. DNA for the CDR3: TGTGCCAGCAGTTTAACGACAGGGGGCTTCAATCAGCCCCAGCATTTT. This chain links TRBV27 with TRBJ1-5; 10 bases map to TRBD1. V gave up 2 bases and J gave up 3 bases; unmatched junction bases: 4. CDR1 is MNHEY and CDR2 is SMNVEV in the germline V gene (reference sequence). This CDR3 is built from 16 residues.

This clone was observed a single time. This chain connects TRBV10-1 to TRBJ2-4; no reliable D call. This CDR3 has 12 residues. The V end lost 3 bases, the J end lost 8 bases, and 8 bases lay between the germline ends. CDR1 is WNHNN, CDR2 SYGVQD, per germline (reference sequence). CDR3 sequence reads: CASSDAVDIQYF. CDR3 in DNA: TGCGCCAGCAGTGACGCAGTAGACATTCAGTACTTC.

The J gene is TRBJ2-1, the V gene TRBV30, with TRBD1 as a possible D gene (6 bases). V lost 0 bases to trimming and J lost 4 bases, with 13 bases between them. In germline, CDR1 is GTSNPN, CDR2 SVGIG (reference sequence). The CDR3 totals 15 residues. This CDR3 reads CAWSVGRGHYNEQFF. CDR3 nucleotide sequence: TGTGCCTGGAGTGTCGGCAGGGGCCATTACAATGAGCAGTTCTTC.

The gene calls are TRBV4-1 and TRBJ2-7; a possible D gene is TRBD1 (5 bases). CDR1 is MGHRA, CDR2 YSYEKL, per germline. This CDR3 spans 15 amino acids. V was trimmed by 3 bases and J by 4 bases, leaving 16 bases between them. CDR3 in DNA: TGCGCCAGCAGCCAGGATTCTCACAGGAGTTACGAGCAGTACTTC. It specifies CASSQDSHRSYEQYF.

In its sample, this clone was seen a few times. The V gene is TRBV30, the J gene TRBJ1-1; the match to TRBD1 covers 8 bases. The CDR3 length is 14 residues. V gave up 3 bases and J gave up 7 bases; unmatched junction bases: 10. Germline V gene data show CDR1 as GTSNPN and CDR2 as SVGIG (reference sequence). The CDR3 DNA follows: TGTGCCTGGAGGGTAAGACAGGGGTTAAGTGAAGCTTTCTTT. This sequence encodes CAWRVRQGLSEAFF.

The gene calls are TRBV4-3 and TRBJ2-5; D might be TRBD2 (6 bases). V lost 4 bases and J 8 bases, leaving 14 bases between the germline ends. Germline CDR1 reads LGHNA; CDR2 reads YSLEER. The CDR3 is 13 amino acids. The DNA for the CDR3 is TGCGCCAGCAGCCTTCGGGGGATGCCCACCCAGTACTTC. This translates into CASSLRGMPTQYF.

This chain joins TRBV7-6 and TRBJ1-1; maybe TRBD1 (5 bases). V was pared by 2 bases and J by 0 bases, with 10 bases between. Germline V gene data show CDR1 as SGHVS and CDR2 as FNYEAQ. CDR3 length equals 15 residues. The CDR3 sequence: CASSLTLGVNTEAFF. The DNA of the CDR3 is TGTGCCAGCAGCTTAACGTTAGGGGTGAACACTGAAGCTTTCTTT.

The chain joins TRBV27 to TRBJ1-1; no firm D call. Germline V gene lookup returns CDR1 MNHEY and CDR2 SMNVEV (reference sequence). The CDR3 consists of 12 residues. V was cut by 5 bases and J by 11 bases, with 15 bases left in between. CDR3 in DNA: TGTGCCAGCAGTCCCGGCGGGCACGGCGCTTTCTTT. Its translation: CASSPGGHGAFF.

A single count supports this clone. This chain uses TRBV10-1 with TRBJ2-2, with TRBD2 identical over 11 bases. The CDR3 has 16 amino acids. Looked up from germline, CDR1 is WNHNN and CDR2 is SYGVQD (reference sequence). V dropped 1 base and J dropped 6; count of bases not matched to a gene: 4. The CDR3 DNA is TGCGCCAGCAGTGAGTTTAGCGGGAGGGCCTCCGGGGAGCTGTTTTTT. It encodes CASSEFSGRASGELFF.